Reported below is one T cell receptor (beta chain). Its antigen is not identified. Gene names and germline refer to mouse. The read terminates 3 residues before the CDR3 end, so the remaining end is supplied by the germline J gene. After isolation, RNA underwent reverse transcription to generate cDNA as the sequencing template. The method was immunoSEQ multiplex PCR; TCRdb's version includes in-frame clones alone and lacks a portion of them. Recorded here are around 300,000 clones, none singletons. The sample originates from a study of CD8+ T cells in alopecia areata. Study context: Graft recipients were roughly 6-10-week-old female C3H/HeJ mice, and donor skin originated from approximately 6-12-month-old C3H/HeJ mice with spontaneous alopecia. Findings and caveats of the study: Scalp samples also yield sequences from resident alphabeta T cells of normal skin.

On the basis of CD4, CD8alpha, NKG2D, NKG2ACE and other markers, pooled cutaneous lymph node cells were sorted. CDR1 and CDR2 from the germline V gene are GKSSPN and SITVG. The CDR3 contains 14 residues. V lost 0 bases, J lost 7 bases, and 3 bases stayed unmatched. The sequenced material came from CD4+ T cells sorted from a lymph node. The chain couples TRBV31 to TRBJ1-6; 7 positions agree with TRBD1. TRBJ1-6 is an ORF, and what it does is uncertain. This TCR was sampled from a C3H/HeJ mouse with alopecia areata. As its MHC haplotype, the strain has H2-k. The sequenced CDR3 bases are TGTGCCTGGAGTCTAGCAGGGGGAAATTCGCCC. This translates into CAWSLAGGNSP. The whole CDR3 sequence is CAWSLAGGNSPLYF.